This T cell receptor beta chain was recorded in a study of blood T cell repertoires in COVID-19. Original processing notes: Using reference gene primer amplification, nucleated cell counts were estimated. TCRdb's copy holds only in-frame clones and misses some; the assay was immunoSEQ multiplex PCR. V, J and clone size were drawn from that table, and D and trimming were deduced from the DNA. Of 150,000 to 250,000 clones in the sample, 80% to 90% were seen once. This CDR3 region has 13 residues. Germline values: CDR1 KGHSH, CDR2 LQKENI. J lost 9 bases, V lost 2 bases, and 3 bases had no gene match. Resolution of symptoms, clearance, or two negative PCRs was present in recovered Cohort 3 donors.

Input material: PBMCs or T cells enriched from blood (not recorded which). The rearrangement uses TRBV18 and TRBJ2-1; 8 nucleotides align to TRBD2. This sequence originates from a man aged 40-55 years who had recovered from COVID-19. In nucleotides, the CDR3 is TGTGCCAGCTCACCAAACACTAGCGGTGAGCAGTTCTTC. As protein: CASSPNTSGEQFF.